These T cell receptor beta chains were read from a single sample in a study of blood T cell repertoires in COVID-19. The data were produced by immunoSEQ multiplex PCR, yet TCRdb's version contains in-frame clones alone and is incomplete. The table includes about 160,000 clones, approximately 86% detected once. The sequencing input was peripheral blood. The receptors originated from a man aged 65 to 85 with acute or convalescent COVID-19. Each CDR3 is given with its conserved first and last residue.

V	J	length	CDR3
TRBV6-4	TRBJ2-1	13	CASSDPAGSEQFF
TRBV7-2	TRBJ2-1	14	CASSARTGVIEQFF
TRBV28	TRBJ1-2	15	CASRGTGSVLGGYTF
TRBV19	TRBJ1-4	13	CASKDRGDEKLFF
TRBV10-3	TRBJ2-7	14	CAISESGTSYEQYF
TRBV29-1	TRBJ2-1	12	CSGGLANNEQFF
TRBV29-1	TRBJ2-1	14	CSVEGSGRGGWQFF
TRBV6-5	TRBJ2-3	14	CATFDRGIRDTQYF
TRBV24-1	TRBJ2-5	16	CATSDSMDRGRGTQYF
TRBV19	TRBJ1-1	14	CASSAGTGGGEAFF
TRBV6-6	TRBJ2-5	14	CASRPLAGGETQYF
TRBV5-1	TRBJ1-3	16	CASSLAGGDSGNTIYF
TRBV5-1	TRBJ2-1	17	CASSLAGGGSSYNEQFF
TRBV5-8	TRBJ2-5	13	CASRKTGQETQYF
TRBV7-2	TRBJ2-5	13	CASGGGSGETQYF
TRBV7-3	TRBJ2-1	17	CASSPHRLAGGPDEQFF
TRBV24-1	TRBJ2-3	19	CATSDYGSSGTRVTDTQYF
TRBV20-1	TRBJ2-3	16	CSASGALSGKADTQYF
TRBV28	TRBJ2-1	16	CASSSSGSSSYNEQFF
TRBV6-5	TRBJ1-2	11	CASSSGYGYTF
TRBV5-8	TRBJ2-1	17	CASSRTLAVRGVDEQFF
TRBV7-9	TRBJ1-6	14	CASSFGSDNSPLHF
TRBV19	TRBJ2-5	15	CASSYRGLYVETQYF
TRBV9	TRBJ2-5	15	CASSVVSGYQETQYF
TRBV3-1/TRBV3-2	TRBJ2-1	13	CASSQVSAGTRFF
TRBV2	TRBJ1-1	16	CASREGQGWASTEAFF
TRBV10-3	TRBJ2-1	16	CAIARTGGQSVDEQFF
TRBV28	TRBJ2-7	13	CASSTGISYEQYF
TRBV5-1	TRBJ2-7	16	CASSSGLGQGAFEQYF
TRBV7-3	TRBJ2-1	14	CASSLGTSHNEQFF
TRBV5-1	TRBJ2-7	19	CASSSRGGLAETSSYEQYF
TRBV24-1	TRBJ2-1	15	CATSDQLTGGHEQFF
TRBV6-5	TRBJ1-2	14	CASRRTGEIDGYTF
TRBV3-1/TRBV3-2	TRBJ2-3	16	CASSRQREPGTDTQYF
TRBV7-3	TRBJ2-3	16	CASSPLLAGGVDTQYF
TRBV9	TRBJ1-2	14	CASSRGGAYYGYTF
TRBV5-8	TRBJ2-4	17	CASSIPGLAGRADIQYF
TRBV28	TRBJ2-3	16	CASSRSGLAGGPAQYF
TRBV5-1	TRBJ2-7	14	CASSADSSIGEQYF
TRBV27	TRBJ1-2	15	CASSSYGLANYGYTF
TRBV7-8	TRBJ2-7	14	CASSLEGGTYEQYF
TRBV19	TRBJ2-1	13	CASSVRGSNEQFF
TRBV5-4	TRBJ2-7	15	CASSSPGQGIDEQYF
TRBV5-5	TRBJ2-1	15	CASRNGLAGDNEQFF
TRBV5-1	TRBJ2-6	15	CASSPQSSGANVLTF
TRBV5-1	TRBJ2-1	13	CASSLDSYNEQFF
TRBV4-1	TRBJ1-2	14	CASSQDQFNYGYTF
TRBV5-1	TRBJ2-7	15	CASSFEAGATYEQYF
TRBV5-4	TRBJ1-1	15	CASSLGGQVNTEAFF
TRBV9	TRBJ2-2	14	CASSPTGGTGELFF
TRBV6-5	TRBJ2-2	13	CASRLTNTGELFF
TRBV28	TRBJ1-2	13	CASRGQGARGYTF
TRBV3-1/TRBV3-2	TRBJ2-5	16	CASSPQAFPSGETQYF
TRBV12-1	TRBJ2-7	11	CASSFATGVTF
TRBV28	TRBJ2-2	12	CASSLLPGELFF
TRBV9	TRBJ2-5	15	CASTSWGEGQETQYF
TRBV11-2	TRBJ2-7	15	CASTSTAARSYEQYF